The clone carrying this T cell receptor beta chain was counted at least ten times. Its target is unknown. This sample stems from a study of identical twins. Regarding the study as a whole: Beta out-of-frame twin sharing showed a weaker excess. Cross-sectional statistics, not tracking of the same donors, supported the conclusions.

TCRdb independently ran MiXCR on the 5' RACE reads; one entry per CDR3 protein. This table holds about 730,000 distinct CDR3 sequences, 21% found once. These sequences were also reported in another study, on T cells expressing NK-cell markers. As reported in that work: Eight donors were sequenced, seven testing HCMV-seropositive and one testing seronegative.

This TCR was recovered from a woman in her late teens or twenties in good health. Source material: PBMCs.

The CDR3 DNA sequence: TGTGCCAGCAGCCGACAGCTCTACGAGCAGTACTTC. Its translation: CASSRQLYEQYF. This chain connects TRBV12-3 or TRBV12-4 to TRBJ2-7, with D possibly TRBD1 on 5 matching bases. This CDR3 spans 12 amino acids. The ends were cut back, 6 bases at V and 3 bases at J, with 9 bases in the middle.